Below are 26 T cell receptor beta chains sequenced from a single sample in a study of CD8 T cells in ankylosing spondylitis (dated by TCRdb to the late 2010s). The library relied on 5' RACE. The data were produced on an Illumina HiSeq 2500. In TCRdb, the public reads were trimmed at Q25 with fastp and aligned with MiXCR, with productive beta chains retained. A single entry per CDR3 protein holds the most common genes and DNA from its merged rows. The sample table contains more than 300,000 distinct CDR3 sequences; only one count was recorded for roughly 10% of them. The leading ten clones occupy more than 7% of the sample. Sequenced: blood, either unsorted or a sorted T cell fraction (not recorded which). All receptors come from a female donor with ankylosing spondylitis or in good health (not recorded which).

The chain couples TRBV28 to TRBJ2-7, with TRBD2 matching over 9 bases. Trimming removed 4 bases from V and 6 bases from J; junction bases left unmatched: 4. CDR3 length: 13 amino acids. Germline loops: CDR1 MDHEN, CDR2 SYDVKM. The CDR3 DNA reads as TGTGCCAGCAGTTCTAGCGGGGAGGGCGAGCAGTACTTC. Protein sequence: CASSSSGEGEQYF.

This clonotype was seen a few times. The J gene is TRBJ2-5, the V gene TRBV18; the match to TRBD1 covers 11 bases. J was trimmed by 5 bases and V by 5 bases; bases with no gene match: 7. Germline lookup yields CDR1 KGHSH and CDR2 LQKENI. The CDR3 consists of 15 residues. CDR3 sequence: CASSRDRGTSETQYF. In nucleotides, the CDR3 is TGTGCCAGCTCAAGGGACAGGGGGACAAGTGAGACCCAGTACTTC.

On this clonotype: A read error is possible here, since a much larger clone lies one base away. DNA for the CDR3: TGTGCCAGCATCCTCTTAATAGGGGGACAGGGGTTTCGGCCCCAGCATTTT. Its protein is CASILLIGGQGFRPQHF. This sequence joins TRBV27 and TRBJ1-5, with TRBD1 matching 10 bases. The length of the CDR3 is 17 residues. CDR1 and CDR2 from the germline V gene are MNHEY and SMNVEV (reference sequence). The J segment lost 9 bases and the V segment lost 7 bases, leaving 18 bases of the junction unmatched.

This clonotype was seen ten or more times. The chain uses TRBV5-1 and TRBJ1-6, with TRBD1 identical over 7 bases. J lost 2 bases, V lost 0 bases, and 2 bases had no gene match. CDR1 and CDR2 from the germline V gene are SGHRS and YFSETQ. The CDR3 extends over 16 amino acids. The CDR3 DNA sequence: TGCGCCAGCAGCTTGGAAACAGGGGCCTATAATTCACCCCTCCACTTT. Translating it yields CASSLETGAYNSPLHF.

The V and J genes are TRBV20-1 and TRBJ2-1; D uncertain. Germline V gene lookup returns CDR1 DFQATT and CDR2 SNEGSKA (reference sequence). The CDR3 loop spans 13 amino acids. The CDR3 loop reads CGLVGGPYNEQFF. CDR3 bases: TGCGGTCTCGTGGGCGGCCCCTACAATGAGCAGTTCTTC.

This clonotype has ten or more counts. The CDR3 loop reads CASSVGTPTDTQYF. CDR3 sequence (DNA): TGTGCCAGCAGCGTGGGCACTCCCACAGATACGCAGTATTTT. The J gene is TRBJ2-3, the V gene TRBV9, with no clear D. The V end was cut by 2 bases, the J end by 2 bases, with 9 bases between. This CDR3 contains 14 residues. Germline CDR1 SGDLS, CDR2 YYNGEE.

This rearrangement joins TRBV6-1 to TRBJ1-1; D not resolved. Germline CDR1 and CDR2: MNHNS and SASEGT. V was cut by 6 bases and J by 5 bases, with 16 bases left in between. The CDR3 has 14 amino acids. CDR3 bases: TGTGCCAGCAGGGGAGAGGGATCACGTACTGAAGCTTTCTTT. Residues: CASRGEGSRTEAFF.

This clonotype was seen many times. This rearrangement joins TRBV5-1 to TRBJ2-2; weak D call: TRBD1 (6 bases). This CDR3 comprises 15 residues. Trimming stripped 4 bases from V and 4 bases from J, with 14 bases between. In germline, CDR1 is SGHRS, CDR2 YFSETQ. The CDR3 region is CASSTMDRSTGELFF. Written as DNA, the CDR3 is TGCGCCAGCAGCACGATGGACAGATCCACCGGGGAGCTGTTTTTT.

J is TRBJ1-1 and V is TRBV3-1, with D possibly matching TRBD1 (6 bases). V was pared by 1 base and J by 9 bases, with 15 bases between. CDR1 and CDR2 (germline): LGHDT, YNNKEL (reference sequence). The CDR3 extends over 14 amino acids. In DNA form, the CDR3 reads TGTGCCAGCAGCCAAGTCGGAGGGGGGACTAAAGCTTTCTTT. It is translated as CASSQVGGGTKAFF.

Many counts were recorded for this clonotype. The chain combines TRBV5-1 with TRBJ1-2, with D possibly matching TRBD1 (5 bases). Germline-derived CDR1 and CDR2 are SGHRS and YFSETQ. This CDR3 has 18 amino acids. Trimming left V 1 base short and J 8 bases short, with 27 bases between. CDR3: CASSLTTFRVKTFGGYTF. CDR3 coding DNA: TGCGCCAGCAGCTTGACAACTTTCAGGGTTAAGACTTTCGGCGGCTACACCTTC.

Concerning this clonotype itself: Just one base apart from a much larger clone, this may be a read error. The chain recombines TRBV11-2 with TRBJ1-1; D is ambiguous. This CDR3 region has 9 residues. From germline, CDR1 is SGHAT and CDR2 FQNNGV. The CDR3 DNA reads TGTGCCAGCAGCCCCGGGAGTTACTTT. It encodes CASSPGSYF.

The rearrangement joins TRBV2 to TRBJ2-5; no definite D call. CDR3 length: 13 residues. In germline, CDR1 is SNHLY, CDR2 FYNNEI. With 5 bases removed from V and 5 bases from J, the gap between germline ends came to 12 bases. The CDR3 protein is CASSLRVWETQYF. The CDR3 nucleotides are TGTGCCAGCAGTCTCCGGGTCTGGGAGACCCAGTACTTC. The full variable domain, with the rest looked up from reference TRBV2 and TRBJ2-5, is EPEVTQTPSHQVTQMGQEVILRCVPISNHLYFYWYRQILGQKVEFLVSFYNNEISEKSEIFDDQFSVERPDGSNFTLKIRSTKLEDSAMYFCASSLRVWETQYFGPGTRLLVL.

In its sample, this clonotype was seen many times. The V call is TRBV10-2, the J call TRBJ2-3; D not certain. The CDR3 has 11 residues. Trimming removed 0 bases from V and 5 bases from J, with 0 bases in between. Germline CDR1 WSHSY, CDR2 SAAADI. The CDR3 coding sequence is TGCGCCAGCAGTGAGTCAGATACGCAGTATTTT. Translation: CASSESDTQYF.

The rearrangement links TRBV5-1 to TRBJ1-3; TRBD1 is a possible D gene (6 bases). V lost 3 bases to trimming and J lost 4 bases, with 14 bases between them. Germline loops: CDR1 SGHRS, CDR2 YFSETQ. CDR3 size: 15 residues. CDR3 in DNA: TGCGCCAGCAGCTCCACGGGGGGGCACGGAAACACCATATATTTT. Protein sequence: CASSSTGGHGNTIYF. Variable domain in full (rest from reference TRBV5-1 and TRBJ1-3): KAGVTQTPRYLIKTRGQQVTLSCSPISGHRSVSWYQQTPGQGLQFLFEYFSETQRNKGNFPGRFSGRQFSNSRSEMNVSTLELGDSALYLCASSSTGGHGNTIYFGEGSWLTVV.

The J gene is TRBJ2-1, the V gene TRBV6-5; no reliable D call. The CDR3 runs 16 residues. V gave up 1 base and J gave up 7 bases, with 17 bases separating them. CDR1 and CDR2 from the germline V gene are MNHEY and SVGAGI. CDR3 protein: CASSYLPRVVDNEQFF. DNA of the CDR3: TGTGCCAGCAGTTACTTGCCTCGGGTCGTCGATAATGAGCAGTTCTTC.

This clonotype was recorded many times. J is TRBJ1-2 and V is TRBV4-3; 7 bases fit TRBD1. Germline CDR1 and CDR2: LGHNA and YSLEER. With V trimmed by 4 bases and J by 1 base, 6 bases remained unmatched. CDR3 length: 15 residues. DNA of the CDR3: TGCGCCAGCAGCCCGGGACAGACCCTTAACTATGGCTACACCTTC. It encodes CASSPGQTLNYGYTF.

This clonotype showed up many times. The chain carries TRBV5-1 and TRBJ2-2; D is possibly TRBD1 (5 bases). V gave up 0 bases and J gave up 3 bases, with 9 bases separating them. Germline CDR1 and CDR2: SGHRS and YFSETQ. The CDR3 runs 15 residues. CDR3 bases: TGCGCCAGCAGCTTGGCCAGGGTGCACACCGGGGAGCTGTTTTTT. Its translation is CASSLARVHTGELFF. The variable domain in full, with the rest retrieved from reference TRBV5-1 and TRBJ2-2, is KAGVTQTPRYLIKTRGQQVTLSCSPISGHRSVSWYQQTPGQGLQFLFEYFSETQRNKGNFPGRFSGRQFSNSRSEMNVSTLELGDSALYLCASSLARVHTGELFFGEGSRLTVL.

This clonotype was counted ten times or more. The rearrangement uses TRBV5-1 and TRBJ2-1, with 10 positions matching TRBD1. Germline V gives CDR1 SGHRS, CDR2 YFSETQ. The CDR3 totals 16 residues. Trimming removed 0 bases from V and 4 bases from J; junction bases left unmatched: 4. The CDR3 reads CASSLGTGGFYNEQFF. As DNA, the CDR3 is TGCGCCAGCAGCTTGGGGACAGGGGGATTTTACAATGAGCAGTTCTTC.

This clonotype was counted at least ten times. This chain joins TRBV9 and TRBJ2-2; 8 nucleotides agree with TRBD2. Germline CDR1 reads SGDLS; CDR2 reads YYNGEE. V lost 5 bases, J lost 4 bases, and 7 bases stayed unmatched. The CDR3 is 15 residues long. CDR3 in amino acids: CASRMSGSGTGELFF. The CDR3 DNA sequence: TGTGCCAGCAGGATGAGCGGGAGCGGCACCGGGGAGCTGTTTTTT.

V usage is TRBV5-6 and J usage is TRBJ2-3; TRBD2 might be the D (6 bases). V gave up 4 bases and J gave up 3 bases, with 33 bases separating them. Germline-derived CDR1 and CDR2 are SGHDT and YYEEEE. The CDR3 sequence is 21 residues long. The CDR3 bases are TGTGCCAGCAGCCCTGCCGGGCGGGGCCAACCGGCCAACTTTGGTACAGATACGCAGTATTTT. Amino acid sequence: CASSPAGRGQPANFGTDTQYF. The full variable domain, in which reference TRBV5-6 and TRBJ2-3 provide the parts outside the CDR3, is DAGVTQSPTHLIKTRGQQVTLRCSPKSGHDTVSWYQQALGQGPQFIFQYYEEEERQRGNFPDRFSGHQFPNYSSELNVNALLLGDSALYLCASSPAGRGQPANFGTDTQYFGPGTRLTVL.

This clonotype was counted at least ten times. The chain couples TRBV20-1 to TRBJ1-5; 9 bases fit TRBD1. The V segment lost 5 bases and the J segment 12 bases; nucleotides outside the gene matches: 11. Per germline, CDR1 DFQATT and CDR2 SNEGSKA (reference sequence). CDR3 length: 13 amino acids. As DNA, the CDR3 is TGCAGTGCTTTGTCCCGGGACAGGGTCCTCCAGCATTTT. It encodes CSALSRDRVLQHF.

The genes are TRBV20-1 and TRBJ1-5; TRBD1 might be the D (5 bases). Germline V CDR1 and CDR2: DFQATT, SNEGSKA (reference sequence). The CDR3 is made up of 11 amino acids. V lost 3 bases and J 15 bases, leaving 15 bases between the germline ends. The CDR3 DNA reads TGCAGTGCTAGGGGTGCAGGGCGAGCGCATTTT. Translating it yields CSARGAGRAHF.

Ten or more counts support this clonotype. J is TRBJ1-4 and V is TRBV6-1; tentative D call: TRBD1 (6 bases). The CDR3 totals 13 residues. Germline V gives CDR1 MNHNS, CDR2 SASEGT. The V and J ends lost 3 bases and 7 bases respectively, with 9 bases between them. CDR3 sequence: CASSDDRPEKLFF. The CDR3 DNA reads as TGTGCCAGCAGTGACGACAGGCCTGAAAAACTGTTTTTT.

This clonotype was recorded a few times. J is TRBJ2-7 and V is TRBV6-2 or TRBV6-3, with 8 bases matching TRBD2. Germline V gives CDR1 MNHEY, CDR2 SVGEGT. The J segment lost 4 bases and the V segment lost 0 bases, leaving 11 bases of the junction unmatched. The CDR3 is 17 amino acids. The CDR3 region has the DNA TGTGCCAGCAGTTACTCAGGGGCGGGGGGCCCATCTTACGAGCAGTACTTC. Protein sequence: CASSYSGAGGPSYEQYF.

Only a few counts were recorded for this clonotype. The chain links TRBV7-8 to TRBJ1-5; no reliable D call. Germline V lookup: CDR1 SGHVS, CDR2 FQNEAQ. The CDR3 consists of 17 residues. The ends were cut back, 4 bases at V and 4 bases at J, with 20 bases in the middle. CDR3 bases: TGTGCCAGCAGCTCGGTGGGGAGGTCAGTCCTTAATCAGCCCCAGCATTTT. It is translated as CASSSVGRSVLNQPQHF.

This clonotype was recorded at least ten times. The CDR3, as DNA: TGCAGCGTTCGACCGACAGGGTCCCACGAGCAGTACTTC. It specifies CSVRPTGSHEQYF. The chain has TRBV29-1 and TRBJ2-7, with TRBD1 matching over 7 bases. Germline V lookup: CDR1 SQVTM, CDR2 ANQGSEA. V lost 5 bases to trimming and J lost 5 bases; unmatched junction nucleotides: 9. The CDR3 covers 13 residues.